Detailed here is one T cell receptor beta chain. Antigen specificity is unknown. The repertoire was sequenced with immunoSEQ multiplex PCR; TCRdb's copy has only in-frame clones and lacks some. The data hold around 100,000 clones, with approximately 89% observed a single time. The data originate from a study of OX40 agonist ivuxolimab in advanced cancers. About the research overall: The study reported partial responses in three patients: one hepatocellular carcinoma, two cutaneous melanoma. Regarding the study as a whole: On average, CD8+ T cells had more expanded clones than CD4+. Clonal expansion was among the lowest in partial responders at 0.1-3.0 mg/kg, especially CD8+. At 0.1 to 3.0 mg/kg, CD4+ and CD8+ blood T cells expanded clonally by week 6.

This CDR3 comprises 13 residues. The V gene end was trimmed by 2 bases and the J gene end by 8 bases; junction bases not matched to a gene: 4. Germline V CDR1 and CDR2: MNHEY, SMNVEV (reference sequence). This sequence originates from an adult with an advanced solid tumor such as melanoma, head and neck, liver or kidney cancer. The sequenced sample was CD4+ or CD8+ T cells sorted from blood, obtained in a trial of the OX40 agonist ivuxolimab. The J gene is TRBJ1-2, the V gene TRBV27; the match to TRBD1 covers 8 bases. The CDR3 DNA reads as TGTGCCAGCAGTTTAAGGGGGACAGGAGGCTACACCTTC. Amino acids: CASSLRGTGGYTF.